A selection of T cell receptor beta chains follows, all from one sample in a study of CD8 T cells in ankylosing spondylitis. TCRdb used MiXCR to reprocess the 5' RACE reads, holding one entry per CDR3 protein. The sample lists around 210,000 distinct CDR3 sequences, over 7% occurring once. The sequencing sample was made of blood, either unsorted or a sorted T cell fraction (not recorded which). These receptors originate from a female donor with ankylosing spondylitis or in good health (not recorded which). Both conserved end residues are part of each CDR3. The D gene is left open where the match is weak. The listing skips clone size in some rows; elsewhere it reads once, few, many or a size class.

V	J	D	size	DNA	CDR3
TRBV5-1	TRBJ1-5	.	.	TGCGCCAGCAGCTTGGACGTTGGGGGCAATCAGCCCCAGCATTTT	CASSLDVGGNQPQHF
TRBV4-3	TRBJ2-3	TRBD2	many	TGCGCCAGCAGCCAAGATCCCCCTAGCGGGATGAAGAATACGCAGTATTTT	CASSQDPPSGMKNTQYF
TRBV6-4	TRBJ1-4	.	many	TGTGCCAGCAGAAGAACAACTAATGAAAAACTGTTTTTT	CASRRTTNEKLFF
TRBV6-5	TRBJ1-6	TRBD1	many	TGTGCCAGCAGTTACTCGGGGACAGGGATCGGATCACCCCTCCACTTT	CASSYSGTGIGSPLHF
TRBV7-8	TRBJ2-3	TRBD2	many	TGTGCCAGCAGCCACGGCCCACTAGCGGGAAACGTAGATACGCAGTATTTT	CASSHGPLAGNVDTQYF
TRBV29-1	TRBJ1-2	.	.	TGCAGCGTTTTCCGGGGAGGCGGCAACTATGGCTACACCTTC	CSVFRGGGNYGYTF
TRBV28	TRBJ1-4	.	many	TGTGCCAGCAGTTTAAGACCCCAGGGGAGGATGGATGAAAAACTGTTTTTT	CASSLRPQGRMDEKLFF
TRBV12-5	TRBJ1-1	.	many	TGTGCTAGTGGTTACCGAGGGACTGAAGCTTTCTTT	CASGYRGTEAFF
TRBV20-1	TRBJ1-5	.	many	TGCAGTGCTAGAGAACAGGCTAGCAATCAGCCCCAGCATTTT	CSAREQASNQPQHF
TRBV20-1	TRBJ1-4	.	many	TGCAGTGCTAGAGCCGCGCCCCCACAGGTGGGATCTGAAAAACTGTTTTTT	CSARAAPPQVGSEKLFF
TRBV4-3	TRBJ2-3	TRBD2	many	TGCGCCAGCAGCCAAGGGGCGGCTAGCGGAAGCACAGATACGCAGTATTTT	CASSQGAASGSTDTQYF
TRBV27	TRBJ2-5	.	many	TGTGCCAGCAGTTCAGGGGCAGAGACCCAGTACTTC	CASSSGAETQYF
TRBV4-3	TRBJ1-2	.	many	TGCGCCCTGAAAAGGAGGAACACCTTC	CALKRRNTF
TRBV5-1	TRBJ2-1	TRBD2	many	TGCGCCAGCAGCCTAGGACTAGCGGGAGGGTTCGATGAGCAGTTCTTC	CASSLGLAGGFDEQFF
TRBV14	TRBJ2-1	.	many	TGTGCCAGCAGCCAAGATCCAATGATCAATGAGCAGTTCTTC	CASSQDPMINEQFF
TRBV11-2	TRBJ1-5	TRBD1	.	TGTGCCAGCAGCTTCGACAGCAGTGGGGACAGGGGGAATCAGCCCCAGCATTTT	CASSFDSSGDRGNQPQHF
TRBV5-5	TRBJ1-1	.	many	TGTGCCAGCAGCCTCGGGAATTGGGGGGACACTGAAGCTTTCTTT	CASSLGNWGDTEAFF
TRBV6-4	TRBJ1-5	.	many	TGTGCCAGCAGTGACTCAGCCGGCAATCAGCCCCAGCATTTT	CASSDSAGNQPQHF
TRBV23-1	TRBJ2-1	.	many	TGCGCCAGCAGTCAATCGGGGGCTAGCTCCTACAATGAGCAGTTCTTC	CASSQSGASSYNEQFF
TRBV3-1	TRBJ1-5	.	.	TGTGCCAGCAGCCAAGATCTTCTGGGAAGGAATCAGCCCCAGCGTTTT	CASSQDLLGRNQPQRF
TRBV7-9	TRBJ2-2	TRBD2	.	TGTGCCAGCAGCCGGGAGGCCGGGGAGCTGTTTTTT	CASSREAGELFF
TRBV21-1	TRBJ2-2	.	.	TGTGCCAGCAGCAACCGCCCAGGGACCCCCGGCACCGGGGAGCTGTTTTTT	CASSNRPGTPGTGELFF
TRBV29-1	TRBJ2-1	TRBD2	many	TGCAGCGTTGGACTAGCGGGGGAACAGTTCTTC	CSVGLAGEQFF
TRBV28	TRBJ2-7	.	many	TGTGCCAGCAGTTTACGGGGACCACCCTACGAGCAGTACTTC	CASSLRGPPYEQYF
TRBV6-1	TRBJ1-5	.	many	TGTGCCAGCTCTGATCCAGATCAGCCCCAGCATTTT	CASSDPDQPQHF
TRBV7-2	TRBJ2-7	.	few	TGTGCCAGCTGCCGGGACGGACCCTACGAGCAGTACTTC	CASCRDGPYEQYF
TRBV5-1	TRBJ2-2	TRBD2	many	TGCGCCAGCAAGGCGATAGCGGGAGCCGGGGAGCTGTTTTTT	CASKAIAGAGELFF
TRBV12-3/TRBV12-4	TRBJ1-1	.	many	TGTGCCAGCAGTCTCCTGAACACTGAAGCTTTCTTT	CASSLLNTEAFF
TRBV6-2/TRBV6-3	TRBJ2-2	TRBD2	many	TGTGCCAGCAGTTACTCGATCAGGCATCGCGGGCGGGAGACCGGGGAGCTGTTTTTT	CASSYSIRHRGRETGELFF
TRBV20-1	TRBJ1-4	TRBD1	many	TGCAGTGCCCTCGACAGGGCAACTAATGAAAAACTGTTTTTT	CSALDRATNEKLFF
TRBV7-9	TRBJ2-5	TRBD2	few	TGTGCCAGCAGCTTGGGCCTAGCGGGAGTAGAGACCCAGTACTTC	CASSLGLAGVETQYF
TRBV9	TRBJ2-1	.	many	TGTGCCAGCAGCGTAGTTCTAGGTTTTGGTAATGAGCAGTTCTTC	CASSVVLGFGNEQFF
TRBV29-1	TRBJ1-1	TRBD1	.	TGCAGCGTAGACAGGGGAACGATGAACACTGAAGCTTTCTTT	CSVDRGTMNTEAFF
TRBV6-6	TRBJ2-3	TRBD2	many	TGTGCCAGCAGTTACGGGGGGGAAAATACGCAGTATTTT	CASSYGGENTQYF
TRBV12-3/TRBV12-4	TRBJ2-5	TRBD1	many	TGTGCCAGCAGTCTCAGGACAGGGGCACTAGAGACCCAGTACTTC	CASSLRTGALETQYF
TRBV2	TRBJ2-3	.	many	TGTGCCAGCAGTCCCCGACAAGATACGCAGTATTTT	CASSPRQDTQYF
TRBV4-1	TRBJ2-6	TRBD1	many	TGCGCCAGCAGCCAACTGACAGGGGCTGGGGCCAACGTCCTGACTTTC	CASSQLTGAGANVLTF
TRBV4-3	TRBJ2-3	.	many	TGCGCCAGCAGCCAAGGTCGGTGGAATACGCAGTATTTT	CASSQGRWNTQYF
TRBV30	TRBJ1-4	TRBD1	.	TGTGCCTGGGCCCCAGACAGGGCCAGTGAAAAACTGTTTTTT	CAWAPDRASEKLFF
TRBV2	TRBJ2-1	TRBD2	many	TGTGCCAGCAGTGAATCCGGGGGCAGGGCCAAAACTAGCGGGAGGGGGAATGAGCAGTTCTTC	CASSESGGRAKTSGRGNEQFF
TRBV9	TRBJ2-3	.	.	TGTGCCAGCAGCACCCCAGGACTTATAGATACGCAGTATTTT	CASSTPGLIDTQYF
TRBV5-1	TRBJ1-1	TRBD1	few	TGCGCCAGCAGCTTGAACAGGGGGGACACTGAAGCTTTCTTT	CASSLNRGDTEAFF
TRBV10-3	TRBJ2-7	TRBD2	many	TGTGCCATCAGCTCCGGGAGGGTTCCCCAGTTGGTGTCCTACGAGCAGTACTTC	CAISSGRVPQLVSYEQYF
TRBV6-2/TRBV6-3	TRBJ2-7	.	many	TGTGCCAGCAGGACGGACAGCTCCCCTACTTCCTACGAGCAGTACTTC	CASRTDSSPTSYEQYF
TRBV10-1	TRBJ2-1	TRBD1	.	TGCGTCAGCAGTGGGGGACAGCCCTACAATGAGCAGTTCTTC	CVSSGGQPYNEQFF
TRBV28	TRBJ1-4	.	.	TGTGCCAGCAGTCCCGGGGCAGGGACCGAAAAACTGTTTTTT	CASSPGAGTEKLFF
TRBV10-3	TRBJ2-7	.	many	TGTGCCATCAGTGAGTCTTCCGAGGCGTACGAGCAGTACTTC	CAISESSEAYEQYF
TRBV7-2	TRBJ2-1	.	many	TGTGCCAGCAGCCCGCTAGGGCGGAGGGCCTACAATGAGCAGTTCTTC	CASSPLGRRAYNEQFF
TRBV12-3/TRBV12-4	TRBJ2-1	TRBD2	few	TGTACCAGCAGTTTCTTCCGACTAGCCCGAGAGACCTACAATGAGCAGTTCTTC	CTSSFFRLARETYNEQFF
TRBV15	TRBJ1-4	.	few	TGTGCCACCAGCAGAAAGCAAGGGGAAAAACTGTTTTTT	CATSRKQGEKLFF
TRBV20-1	TRBJ2-1	.	many	TGCAGTGCTAGCGGCAGCCTAAGCTCCTACAATGAGCAGTTCTTC	CSASGSLSSYNEQFF
TRBV15	TRBJ2-6	.	many	TGTGCCACCAGGATCATTGGGGGGGCCAACGTCCTGACTTTC	CATRIIGGANVLTF
TRBV20-1	TRBJ2-5	.	.	TGCAGTGCTCCCACCGTAGGCTGGGGGCACCAAGAGACCCAGTACTTC	CSAPTVGWGHQETQYF
TRBV5-1	TRBJ1-5	.	.	TGCGCCAGCAGCCAGATACTAGCGGGAGGACCAGATACGCAGCATTTT	CASSQILAGGPDTQHF
TRBV9	TRBJ2-1	TRBD1	many	TGTGCCAGCAGCAACCGGGACAGGGGCAACAATGAGCAGTTCTTC	CASSNRDRGNNEQFF
TRBV7-2	TRBJ2-7	TRBD2	.	TGTGCCAGCAGCTTAGCGGGCGGGAGTGACGAGCAGTACTTC	CASSLAGGSDEQYF